Sequencing of this TCR beta chain was carried out in a study of CD8+CD57+ T cells in acquired aplastic anemia. Background on the study: When averaged, DNA from sorted CD4+ and CD8+ cells came to 3 to 4 ug. An average of approximately 11 million reads for CD4+ cells was obtained from healthy donors. General study points: Patients had fewer than 35 CD8+ CDR3 sequences in common with controls (the shared set). Researchers reported that CD8+ Simpson's diversity was not significantly different in patients versus controls.

Trimming cost V 3 bases and J 5 bases, with 15 bases left between them. The CDR3 runs to 15 residues. Germline loops: CDR1 KGHDR, CDR2 SFDVKD. Genomic DNA provided the template from which TCR beta VDJ and CDR3 profiles were obtained. TCRdb used MiXCR to reprocess the reads, holding one entry per CDR3 protein. Among about 81,000 distinct CDR3 sequences, more than 40% were seen once, and the ten largest hold approximately 70%. Points on this clonotype: What it binds is unknown.

Sample: sorted CD4+, CD8+, or CD8+CD57+ T cells (not recorded which) from PBMCs. V gene TRBV24-1 combines with J gene TRBJ1-2; D not certain. This TCR derives from a human donor in good health, serving as a control. The CDR3 protein is CATSDVPLAGYGYTF. CDR3 bases: TGTGCCACCAGTGATGTCCCCCTAGCGGGGTATGGCTACACCTTC.